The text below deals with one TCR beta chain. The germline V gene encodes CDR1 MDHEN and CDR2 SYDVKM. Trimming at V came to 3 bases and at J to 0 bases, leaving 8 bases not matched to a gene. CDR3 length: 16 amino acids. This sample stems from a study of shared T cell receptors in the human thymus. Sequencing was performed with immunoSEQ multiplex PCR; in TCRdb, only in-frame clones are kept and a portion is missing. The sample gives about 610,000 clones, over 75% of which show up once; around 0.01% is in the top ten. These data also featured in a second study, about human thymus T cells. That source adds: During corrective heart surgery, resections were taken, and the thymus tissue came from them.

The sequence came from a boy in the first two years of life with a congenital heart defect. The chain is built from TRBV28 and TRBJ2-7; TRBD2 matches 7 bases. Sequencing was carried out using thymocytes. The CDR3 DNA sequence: TGTGCCAGCAGTTTCATACCTAGCGGCCTCTCCTACGAGCAGTACTTC. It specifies CASSFIPSGLSYEQYF. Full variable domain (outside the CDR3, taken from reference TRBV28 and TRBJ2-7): DVKVTQSSRYLVKRTGEKVFLECVQDMDHENMFWYRQDPGLGLRLIYFSYDVKMKEKGDIPEGYSVSREKKERFSLILESASTNQTSMYLCASSFIPSGLSYEQYFGPGTRLTVT.